Listed below are T cell receptor beta chains from one sample, sequenced in a study of blood T cell repertoires in COVID-19. The repertoire was sequenced with immunoSEQ multiplex PCR; TCRdb's copy has only in-frame clones and lacks some. The sample has fewer than 350,000 clones; roughly nine tenths are singletons. Sample: PBMCs or T cells enriched from blood (not recorded which). The receptors were sampled from a man in his fifties or sixties who had recovered from COVID-19. CDR3s include the opening cysteine and the closing phenylalanine or tryptophan. Each record gives: CDR3 length, V gene, J gene, D gene, CDR3 DNA, CDR3 protein. A D gene is named only where the DNA matches it firmly.

16	TRBV5-1	TRBJ2-3	.	TGCGCCAGCAGCTCGAATCCGGACTACGGCACAGATACGCAGTATTTT	CASSSNPDYGTDTQYF
11	TRBV20-1	TRBJ1-1	.	TGCAGTGCTAGCAGGGACACTGAAGCTTTCTTT	CSASRDTEAFF
16	TRBV6-2/TRBV6-3	TRBJ2-5	.	TGTGCCAGCAGTTCCCCGTTGACAGAGCTCCAAGAGACCCAGTACTTC	CASSSPLTELQETQYF
13	TRBV28	TRBJ1-5	TRBD1	TGTGCCAGCAGATCTACAGGGGGTCAGCCCCAGCATTTT	CASRSTGGQPQHF
15	TRBV3-1/TRBV3-2	TRBJ1-2	.	TGTGCCAGCAGCCGAATACAGATATGGGAGAGAGGCTACACCTTC	CASSRIQIWERGYTF
14	TRBV3-1/TRBV3-2	TRBJ2-5	.	TGTGCCAGCAGCTCCAACTCAGGGCTGAAGACCCAGTACTTC	CASSSNSGLKTQYF
12	TRBV7-2	TRBJ2-1	TRBD2	TGTGCCAGCAGCTTAACTAGCGGACCCCAGTTCTTC	CASSLTSGPQFF
15	TRBV7-3	TRBJ2-1	.	TGTGCCAGCAGCTTAAACCCCGGGAGCTACAATGAGCAGTTCTTC	CASSLNPGSYNEQFF
16	TRBV5-4	TRBJ1-1	TRBD1	TGTGCCAGCACGCGTGGACAGGGCGGAGGGAACACTGAAGCTTTCTTT	CASTRGQGGGNTEAFF
16	TRBV6-1	TRBJ2-3	TRBD2	TGTGCCAGCAGTGAACTAGCGGGGTCTCGGGCAGATACGCAGTATTTT	CASSELAGSRADTQYF
12	TRBV18	TRBJ1-1	TRBD1	TGTGCCAGCTCACCGACAGGGCCTGAAGCTTTCTTT	CASSPTGPEAFF
15	TRBV18	TRBJ1-1	.	TGTGCCAGCTCACCCCTTCGGGGGAGGAACACTGAAGCTTTCTTT	CASSPLRGRNTEAFF
12	TRBV6-5	TRBJ1-5	TRBD1	TGTGCCAGCAGAGGACAGGGCCAGCCCCAGCATTTT	CASRGQGQPQHF
12	TRBV6-5	TRBJ1-1	TRBD1	TGTGCCAGCAGAACAGGGGGGACTGAAGCTTTCTTT	CASRTGGTEAFF
18	TRBV24-1	TRBJ2-1	TRBD1	TGTGCCACCAGTGACCGTCCCGGGACAGGTCTTTCCTACAATGAGCAGTTCTTC	CATSDRPGTGLSYNEQFF
14	TRBV28	TRBJ1-5	.	TGTGCCAGCAGTTCCCCCCATAGTGATCAGCCCCAGCATTTT	CASSSPHSDQPQHF
15	TRBV5-1	TRBJ1-6	TRBD1	TGCGCCAGCAGCCCCGGACAGGGCTCCAATTCACCCCTCCACTTT	CASSPGQGSNSPLHF